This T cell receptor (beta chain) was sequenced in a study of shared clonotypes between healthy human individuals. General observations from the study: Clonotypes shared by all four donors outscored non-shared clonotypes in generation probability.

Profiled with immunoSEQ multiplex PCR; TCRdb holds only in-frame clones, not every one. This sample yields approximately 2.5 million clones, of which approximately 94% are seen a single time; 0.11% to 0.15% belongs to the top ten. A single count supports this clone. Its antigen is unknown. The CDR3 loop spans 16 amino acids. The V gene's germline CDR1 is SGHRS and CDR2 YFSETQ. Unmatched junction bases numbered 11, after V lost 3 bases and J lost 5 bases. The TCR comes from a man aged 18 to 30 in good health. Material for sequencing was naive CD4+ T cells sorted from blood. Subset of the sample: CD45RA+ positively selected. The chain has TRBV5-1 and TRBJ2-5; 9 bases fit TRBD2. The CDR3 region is CASSSNLAGFRETQYF. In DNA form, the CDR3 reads TGCGCCAGCAGCTCAAATCTAGCGGGATTTCGGGAGACCCAGTACTTC.